What follows are 13 T cell receptor beta chains derived from one specimen sequenced in a study of T cell repertoires in cytomegalovirus infection (dated by TCRdb to about 2019). For sequencing, an Illumina HiSeq 1500 was employed. TCRdb handled the public reads itself, with Q25 trimming in fastp and clone calling in MiXCR, and kept productive beta chains. A single entry per CDR3 protein holds the most common genes and DNA from its merged rows. The sample table contains fewer than 850,000 distinct CDR3 sequences; only one count was recorded for almost 30% of them. The ten top clones hold about 12% of the sample. What these receptors recognize is not known. The sample's treatment or condition, from its label and the paper: in vitro stimulation with specific CMV peptide epitopes to enrich CMV-specific T cells. The sequences come from cultured CD8+ T cells from PBMCs, collected from culture after CMV antigen stimulation. The receptors originated from a human donor in good health (CMV status not recorded). Some clones in this sample may be carry-over from other donors' samples.

The chain couples TRBV20-1 to TRBJ1-1, with D unresolved. From germline, CDR1 is DFQATT and CDR2 SNEGSKA (reference sequence). The CDR3 runs 14 residues. Trimming shortened V by 0 bases and J by 0 bases, and 8 bases separated the two germline ends. The CDR3 here is CSARDKRLNTEAFF. CDR3 DNA: TGCAGTGCTAGAGACAAGAGATTGAACACTGAAGCTTTCTTT.

This clonotype was recorded many times. CDR3 amino acids: CASSLRDSPGNQPQHF. For the CDR3, the DNA is TGTGCCAGCAGCTTAAGGGACTCCCCGGGCAATCAGCCCCAGCATTTT. The chain carries TRBV7-2 and TRBJ1-5; D is possibly TRBD1 (5 bases). The CDR3 extends over 16 amino acids. V was shortened by 2 bases and J by 2 bases, with 13 bases between the two germline ends. Germline V CDR1 and CDR2: SGHTA, FQGNSA.

The chain joins TRBV2 to TRBJ2-3, with 13 nucleotides matching TRBD2. Germline trimming cut 6 bases from V and 2 bases from J; bases unmatched to any gene: 5. The V gene's germline CDR1 is SNHLY and CDR2 FYNNEI. This CDR3 has 16 amino acids. The CDR3 loop is CASRPGLAGHTDTQYF. The DNA of the CDR3 is TGTGCCAGCAGGCCGGGACTAGCGGGGCACACAGATACGCAGTATTTT.

This clonotype was counted many times. V is TRBV6-1 and J is TRBJ2-1; D gene uncertain. The germline V gene encodes CDR1 MNHNS and CDR2 SASEGT. The V end lost 6 bases, the J end lost 0 bases, and 15 bases lay between the germline ends. CDR3 length: 16 amino acids. The CDR3 sequence is CASSPNPHVSYNEQFF. CDR3 DNA sequence: TGTGCCAGCAGCCCGAACCCGCACGTCTCCTACAATGAGCAGTTCTTC.

The sample holds a few counts of this clonotype. This rearrangement joins TRBV19 to TRBJ2-1; either TRBD1 or TRBD2 may supply D (7 bases each). Trimming took off 5 bases at V and 7 bases at J, with 15 bases between the two ends. Germline V gene sequence: CDR1 LNHDA, CDR2 SQIVND (reference sequence). CDR3 length: 14 amino acids. The CDR3 here is CASSHTGEGNEQFF. The CDR3 coding sequence is TGTGCCAGTAGTCACACAGGGGAGGGGAATGAGCAGTTCTTC. The whole variable domain, filled in from reference TRBV19 and TRBJ2-1, reads DGGITQSPKYLFRKEGQNVTLSCEQNLNHDAMYWYRQDPGQGLRLIYYSQIVNDFQKGDIAEGYSVSREKKESFPLTVTSAQKNPTAFYLCASSHTGEGNEQFFGPGTRLTVL.

This clonotype was counted between two and nine times. V usage is TRBV4-1 and J usage is TRBJ1-2; 9 bases are shared with TRBD1. This CDR3 comprises 16 residues. After removal of 4 bases from V and 4 bases from J, the junction contained 10 bases not matched to a gene. CDR1 MGHRA and CDR2 YSYEKL come from the germline V gene. The CDR3 loop reads CASSPHYTGGGYGYTF. Here the CDR3 DNA reads TGCGCCAGCAGCCCCCATTACACAGGGGGCGGCTATGGCTACACCTTC.

The gene calls are TRBV6-2 or TRBV6-3 and TRBJ2-2; 9 bases line up with TRBD1. The CDR3 length is 17 residues. Germline trimming cut 8 bases from V and 3 bases from J; bases unmatched to any gene: 13. Germline CDR1 reads MNHEY; CDR2 reads SVGEGT. Here the CDR3 reads CASAGTGILGDTGELFF. CDR3 coding DNA: TGTGCCAGCGCCGGGACAGGGATCCTTGGGGACACCGGGGAGCTGTTTTTT.

This clonotype was found a few times. V usage is TRBV18 and J usage is TRBJ2-2; 7 bases match TRBD1. J gave up 0 bases and V 0 bases, and 10 bases lay outside the gene matches. The germline V gene encodes CDR1 KGHSH and CDR2 LQKENI. This CDR3 contains 19 residues. For the CDR3, the DNA is TGTGCCAGCTCACCACCGCCAGGGGAGCAGGGGGCGAACACCGGGGAGCTGTTTTTT. This gives the protein CASSPPPGEQGANTGELFF.

The CDR3 DNA reads TGTGCCAGCACCCTTGACGGACACCCGAACACTGAAGCTTTCTTT. Translated, it gives CASTLDGHPNTEAFF. V and J are TRBV12-3 or TRBV12-4 and TRBJ1-1, with D tentatively TRBD1 (5 bases). V was trimmed by 7 bases and J by 1 base, leaving 16 bases between them. The CDR3 contains 15 residues.

The chain is built from TRBV19 and TRBJ2-5, with D unresolved. The germline V gene encodes CDR1 LNHDA and CDR2 SQIVND (reference sequence). The CDR3 has 13 residues. Trimming cost V 7 bases and J 4 bases, with 13 bases left between them. CDR3 in amino acids: CASMASGLETQYF. The DNA for the CDR3 is TGTGCCAGTATGGCCAGTGGGTTAGAGACCCAGTACTTC.

The chain carries TRBV27 and TRBJ1-5; unclear D gene. CDR3 size: 15 residues. V lost 5 bases and J 3 bases, leaving 14 bases between the germline ends. CDR1 and CDR2 (germline): MNHEY, SMNVEV (reference sequence). The CDR3 loop is CASSPSTDANQPQHF. CDR3 coding DNA: TGTGCCAGCAGTCCCTCCACAGACGCCAATCAGCCCCAGCATTTT.

The CDR3: CASSFVGEKLFF. The CDR3 DNA sequence: TGTGCCAGCAGTTTTGTAGGGGAAAAACTGTTTTTT. V usage is TRBV27 and J usage is TRBJ1-4, with D uncertain. Germline CDR1 is MNHEY and CDR2 is SMNVEV (reference sequence). This CDR3 comprises 12 residues. V lost 3 bases and J lost 8, with 7 bases in between. The full variable domain, with the rest looked up from reference TRBV27 and TRBJ1-4, is EAQVTQNPRYLITVTGKKLTVTCSQNMNHEYMSWYRQDPGLGLRQIYYSMNVEVTDKGDVPEGYKVSRKEKRNFPLILESPSPNQTSLYFCASSFVGEKLFFGSGTQLSVL.

On this clonotype itself: One end of the junction is discordant with germline, which a read error may explain. The J gene is TRBJ2-1, the V gene TRBV4-1; 11 bases are a match to TRBD2. This CDR3 comprises 13 residues. Germline V CDR1 and CDR2: MGHRA, YSYEKL. This CDR3 reads CASSQGLADEQFF. The CDR3, as DNA: TGTGCCAGCAGCCAGGGACTAGCGGATGAGCAGTTCTTC.